This TCR beta chain was recovered during a study of blood T cell repertoires in COVID-19. About the research overall: Sample material is recorded as cDNA or gDNA derived from T cells, B-cell-depleted T cells, or PBMCs.

The participants were between about 18 and 90 years old and came from about two dozen US areas. Assignment of participants to cohorts was predicated upon participant-reported clinical history. The V and J ends lost 4 bases and 1 base respectively, with 18 bases between them. Germline V lookup: CDR1 KGHDR, CDR2 SFDVKD. The CDR3 is 17 amino acids. Libraries were prepared by immunoSEQ multiplex PCR; TCRdb keeps only in-frame clonotypes and omits some of them. The sample consists of under 250,000 clones, roughly 85% of them appearing once. This clone occurred once. The clonotype originates from a woman aged 45-60 years with acute COVID-19. Sample: PBMCs or T cells enriched from blood (not recorded which). The V call is TRBV24-1, the J call TRBJ2-5; D may be TRBD1 (6 bases). The CDR3 sequence: CATSDHRDTSFQETQYF. CDR3 DNA: TGTGCCACCAGTGACCACCGGGACACCAGCTTCCAAGAGACCCAGTACTTC.